This T cell receptor beta chain was captured by sequencing in a study of regulatory T cells in long-lasting Graves disease. Study conclusions and caveats: Segments TRBV28, TRBJ1-2 and TRBJ2-5 showed preferential usage in persistent disease. With approximately 2,500 shared public clonotypes, persistent patients exceeded new patients, who shared about a thousand.

The V gene lost 3 bases and the J gene lost 0 bases, with 12 bases spanning the gap. The CDR3 is 16 residues long. Germline V gene data show CDR1 as LGHNA and CDR2 as YNFKEQ. This clonotype was seen a handful of times. Its antigen is not identified. A read error is possible here, since a much larger clone lies one base away. Both iRepertoire HTBI primers and Arm-PCR of CDR3 regions were used to build the TCR beta libraries. TCRdb re-derived calls from the multiplex PCR reads in MiXCR, one entry per CDR3 protein. The table records 400,000 to 500,000 distinct CDR3 sequences, 15% of them present only once. Time point described: newly diagnosed GD, antithyroid drugs for less than 3 months. The authors made the TCR library using RNA they extracted from PBMCs. The sample also formed part of further work on T cells in Graves' hyperthyroidism and ophthalmopathy. That work contributes: No progression to ophthalmopathy during 18 months of follow-up defined stable disease.

The chain couples TRBV4-2 to TRBJ2-4; D is ambiguous. This clonotype was obtained from a young woman with Graves disease. The starting material was peripheral blood mononuclear cells (PBMCs), obtained at new diagnosis, from a patient treated with antithyroid drugs. The CDR3 DNA follows: TGTGCCAGCAGCCAGGCTAAAGACCTAGCCAAAAACATTCAGTACTTC. Amino acid sequence: CASSQAKDLAKNIQYF.